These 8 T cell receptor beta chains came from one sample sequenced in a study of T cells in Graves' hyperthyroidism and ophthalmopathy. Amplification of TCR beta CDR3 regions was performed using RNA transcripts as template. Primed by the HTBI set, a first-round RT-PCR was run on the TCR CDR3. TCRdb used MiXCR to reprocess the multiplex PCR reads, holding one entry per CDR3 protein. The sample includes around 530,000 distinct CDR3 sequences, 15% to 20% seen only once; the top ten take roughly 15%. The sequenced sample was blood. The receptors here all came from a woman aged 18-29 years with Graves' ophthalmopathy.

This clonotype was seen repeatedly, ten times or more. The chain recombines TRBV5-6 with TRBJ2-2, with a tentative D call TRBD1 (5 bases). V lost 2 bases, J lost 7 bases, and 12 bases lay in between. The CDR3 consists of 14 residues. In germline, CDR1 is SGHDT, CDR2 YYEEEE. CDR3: CASSFAAGNGELFF. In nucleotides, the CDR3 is TGTGCCAGCAGCTTTGCGGCAGGGAACGGGGAGCTGTTTTTT. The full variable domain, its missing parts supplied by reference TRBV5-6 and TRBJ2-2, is DAGVTQSPTHLIKTRGQQVTLRCSPKSGHDTVSWYQQALGQGPQFIFQYYEEEERQRGNFPDRFSGHQFPNYSSELNVNALLLGDSALYLCASSFAAGNGELFFGEGSRLTVL.

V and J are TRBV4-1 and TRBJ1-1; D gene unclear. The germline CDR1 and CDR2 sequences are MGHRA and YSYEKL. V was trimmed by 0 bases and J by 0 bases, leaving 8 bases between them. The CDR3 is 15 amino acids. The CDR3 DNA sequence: TGCGCCAGCAGCCAAGAACCGGGTTTGAACACTGAAGCTTTCTTT. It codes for CASSQEPGLNTEAFF.

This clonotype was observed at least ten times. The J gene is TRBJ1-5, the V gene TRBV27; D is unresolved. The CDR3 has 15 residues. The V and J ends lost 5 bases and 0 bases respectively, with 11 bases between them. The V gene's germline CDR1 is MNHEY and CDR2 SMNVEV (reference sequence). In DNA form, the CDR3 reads TGTGCCAGCAGTCCGGCGACATATAGCAATCAGCCCCAGCATTTT. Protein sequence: CASSPATYSNQPQHF.

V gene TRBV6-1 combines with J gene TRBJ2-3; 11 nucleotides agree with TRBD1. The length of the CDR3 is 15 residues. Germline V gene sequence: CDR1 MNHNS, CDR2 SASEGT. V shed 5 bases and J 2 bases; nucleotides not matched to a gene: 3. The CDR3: CASSRDRGVTDTQYF. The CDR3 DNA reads TGTGCCAGCAGTCGGGACAGGGGGGTCACAGATACGCAGTATTTT.

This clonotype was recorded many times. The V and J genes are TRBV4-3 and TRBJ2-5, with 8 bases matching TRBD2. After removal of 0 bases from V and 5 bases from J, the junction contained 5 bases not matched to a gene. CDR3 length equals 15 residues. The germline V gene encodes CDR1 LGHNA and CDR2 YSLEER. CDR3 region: CASSQDSGASETQYF. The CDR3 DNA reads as TGCGCCAGCAGCCAAGATAGCGGGGCGAGCGAGACCCAGTACTTC.

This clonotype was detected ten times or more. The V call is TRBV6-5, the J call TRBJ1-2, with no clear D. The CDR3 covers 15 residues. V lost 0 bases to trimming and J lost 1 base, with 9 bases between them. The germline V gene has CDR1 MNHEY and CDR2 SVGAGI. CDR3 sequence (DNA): TGTGCCAGCAGTTACTCGATTCAAGTTAACTATGGCTACACCTTC. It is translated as CASSYSIQVNYGYTF.

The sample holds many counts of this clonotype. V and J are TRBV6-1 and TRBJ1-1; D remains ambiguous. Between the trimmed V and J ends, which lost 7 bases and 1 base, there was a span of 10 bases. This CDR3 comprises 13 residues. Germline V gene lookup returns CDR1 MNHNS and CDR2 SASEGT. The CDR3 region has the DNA TGTGCCAGCACGTTCGAAAAGAACACTGAAGCTTTCTTT. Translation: CASTFEKNTEAFF.

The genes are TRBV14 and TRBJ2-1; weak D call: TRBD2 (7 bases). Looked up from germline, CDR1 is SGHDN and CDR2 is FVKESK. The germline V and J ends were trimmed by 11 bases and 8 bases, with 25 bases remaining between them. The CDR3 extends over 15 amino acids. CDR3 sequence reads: CAGPGGGRPPDEQFF. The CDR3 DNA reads TGTGCCGGGCCCGGGGGCGGGAGACCTCCGGATGAGCAGTTCTTC. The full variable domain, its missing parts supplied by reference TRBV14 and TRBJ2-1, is EAGVTQFPSHSVIEKGQTVTLRCDPISGHDNLYWYRRVMGKEIKFLLHFVKESKQDESGMPNNRFLAERTGGTYSTLKVQPAELEDSGVYFCAGPGGGRPPDEQFFGPGTRLTVL.